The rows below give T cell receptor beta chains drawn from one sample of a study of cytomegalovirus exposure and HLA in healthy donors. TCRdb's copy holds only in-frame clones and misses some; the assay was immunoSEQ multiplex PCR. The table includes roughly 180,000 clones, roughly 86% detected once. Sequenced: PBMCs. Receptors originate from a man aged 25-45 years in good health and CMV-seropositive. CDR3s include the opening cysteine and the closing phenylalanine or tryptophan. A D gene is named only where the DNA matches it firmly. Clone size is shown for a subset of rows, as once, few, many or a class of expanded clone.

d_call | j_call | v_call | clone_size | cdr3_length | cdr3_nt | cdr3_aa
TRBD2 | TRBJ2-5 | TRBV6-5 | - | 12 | TGTGCGGGGGAGGGCCTGATGGAGACCCAGTACTTC | CAGEGLMETQYF
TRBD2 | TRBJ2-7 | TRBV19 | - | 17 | TGTGCCAGTAGTATCGATAGCGGGGCACCGGGCAGGGACGAGCAGTACTTC | CASSIDSGAPGRDEQYF
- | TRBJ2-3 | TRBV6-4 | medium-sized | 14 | TGTGCCAGCAGTGACGGTAGGGGCACAGATACGCAGTATTTT | CASSDGRGTDTQYF
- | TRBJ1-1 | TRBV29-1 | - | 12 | TGCAGCGCGACCAGGGCGGGCACTGAAGCTTTCTTT | CSATRAGTEAFF
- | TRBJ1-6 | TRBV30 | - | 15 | TGTGCCTGGAGTCTGGGGAGGGCGCAGGATTCACCCCTCCACTTT | CAWSLGRAQDSPLHF
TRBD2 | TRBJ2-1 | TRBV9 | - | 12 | TGTGCCAGCAGCGTAGTAGCGGGAGTACCGTTCTTC | CASSVVAGVPFF
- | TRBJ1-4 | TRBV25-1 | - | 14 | TGTGCCAGCAGTCCGCTGGACGGTAATGAAAAACTGTTTTTT | CASSPLDGNEKLFF
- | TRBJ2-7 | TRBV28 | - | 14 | TGTGCCAGCAGTTTTCCCGGGACAACCTACGAGCAGTACTTC | CASSFPGTTYEQYF
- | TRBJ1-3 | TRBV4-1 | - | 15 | TGCGCCAGCAGCCAAGAGAAGACCGCCGGAGACACCATATATTTT | CASSQEKTAGDTIYF
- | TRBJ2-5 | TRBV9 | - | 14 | TGTGCCAGCAGCGGGACCGACCTAAAAGAGACCCAGTACTTC | CASSGTDLKETQYF
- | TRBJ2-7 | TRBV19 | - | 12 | TGTGCCAGTAGTAATACAGGCTACGAGCAGTACTTC | CASSNTGYEQYF
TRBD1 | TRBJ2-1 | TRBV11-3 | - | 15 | TGTGCCAGCAGCGTGACAGGGTTTGGGACCAATGAGCAGTTCTTC | CASSVTGFGTNEQFF
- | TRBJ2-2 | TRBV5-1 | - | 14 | TGCGCCAGCAGCTTGGGGGCGAACACCGGGGAGCTGTTTTTT | CASSLGANTGELFF
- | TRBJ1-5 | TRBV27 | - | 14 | TGTGCCAGCAGGAACCAGGGGTCCAATCAGCCCCAGCATTTT | CASRNQGSNQPQHF